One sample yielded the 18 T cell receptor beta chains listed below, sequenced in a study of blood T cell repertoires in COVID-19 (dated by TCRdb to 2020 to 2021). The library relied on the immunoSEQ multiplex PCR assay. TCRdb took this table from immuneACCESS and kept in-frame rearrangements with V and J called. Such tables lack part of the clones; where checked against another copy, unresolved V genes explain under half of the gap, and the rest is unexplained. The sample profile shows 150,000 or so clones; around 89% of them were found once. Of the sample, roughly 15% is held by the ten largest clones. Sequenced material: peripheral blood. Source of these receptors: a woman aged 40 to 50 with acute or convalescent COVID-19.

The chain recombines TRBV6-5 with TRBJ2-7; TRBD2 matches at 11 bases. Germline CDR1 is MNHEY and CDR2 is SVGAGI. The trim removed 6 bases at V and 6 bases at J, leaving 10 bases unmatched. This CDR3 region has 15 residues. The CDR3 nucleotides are TGTGCCAGCAGACCCGAACTAGCGGGGGCCCCCGAGCAGTACTTC. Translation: CASRPELAGAPEQYF.

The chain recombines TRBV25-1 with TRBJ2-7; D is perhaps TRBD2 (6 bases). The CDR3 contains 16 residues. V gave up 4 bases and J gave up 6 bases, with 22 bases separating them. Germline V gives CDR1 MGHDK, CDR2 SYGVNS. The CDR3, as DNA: TGTGCCAGCAGTGGTTTTGAGGGACTCCCCCTTGGCGAGCAGTACTTC. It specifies CASSGFEGLPLGEQYF.

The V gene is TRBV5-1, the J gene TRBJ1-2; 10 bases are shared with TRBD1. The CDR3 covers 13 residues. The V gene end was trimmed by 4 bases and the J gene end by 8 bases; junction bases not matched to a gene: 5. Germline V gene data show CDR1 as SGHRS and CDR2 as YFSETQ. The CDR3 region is CASSPGTGEGYTF. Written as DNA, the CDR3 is TGCGCCAGCAGCCCAGGGACAGGGGAGGGCTACACCTTC.

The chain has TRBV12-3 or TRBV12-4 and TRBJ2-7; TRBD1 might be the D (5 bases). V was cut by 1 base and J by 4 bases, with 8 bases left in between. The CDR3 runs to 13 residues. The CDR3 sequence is CASSLGAGYEQYF. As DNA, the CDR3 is TGTGCCAGCAGTTTAGGGGCAGGGTACGAGCAGTACTTC.

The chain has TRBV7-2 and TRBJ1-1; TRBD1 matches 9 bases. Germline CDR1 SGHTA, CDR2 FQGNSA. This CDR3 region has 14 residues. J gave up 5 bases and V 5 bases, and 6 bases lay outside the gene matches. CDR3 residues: CASSLQGARTEAFF. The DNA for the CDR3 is TGTGCCAGCAGCCTACAGGGGGCTCGAACTGAAGCTTTCTTT.

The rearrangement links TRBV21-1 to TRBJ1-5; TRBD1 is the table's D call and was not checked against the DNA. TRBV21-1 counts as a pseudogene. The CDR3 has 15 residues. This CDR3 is CASSHRQAELQPQHF. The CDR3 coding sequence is TGTGCCAGCAGCCATAGACAGGCCGAGCTGCAGCCCCAGCATTTT.

Here the CDR3 DNA reads TGCGCCAGCAGCCCTTCTCCCGGGACAGCCTACGAGCAGTACTTC. It yields the protein CASSPSPGTAYEQYF. This chain uses TRBV4-1 with TRBJ2-7, with TRBD1 identical over 7 bases. Trimming removed 4 bases from V and 2 bases from J; junction bases left unmatched: 8. Germline CDR1 and CDR2: MGHRA and YSYEKL. The CDR3 consists of 15 residues.

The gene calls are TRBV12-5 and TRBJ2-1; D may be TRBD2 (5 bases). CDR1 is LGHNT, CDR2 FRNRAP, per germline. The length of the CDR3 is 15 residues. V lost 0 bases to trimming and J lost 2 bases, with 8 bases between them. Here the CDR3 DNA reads TGTGCTAGTGGTTTGGTATCGGGGACCTACAATGAGCAGTTCTTC. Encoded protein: CASGLVSGTYNEQFF.

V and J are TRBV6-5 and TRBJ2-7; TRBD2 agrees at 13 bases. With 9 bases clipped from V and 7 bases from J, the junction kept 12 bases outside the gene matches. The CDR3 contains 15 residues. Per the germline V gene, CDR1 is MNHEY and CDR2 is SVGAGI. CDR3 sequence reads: CASLGLAGLGEEQYF. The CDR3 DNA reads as TGTGCCAGTTTGGGACTAGCGGGATTGGGAGAAGAGCAGTACTTC.

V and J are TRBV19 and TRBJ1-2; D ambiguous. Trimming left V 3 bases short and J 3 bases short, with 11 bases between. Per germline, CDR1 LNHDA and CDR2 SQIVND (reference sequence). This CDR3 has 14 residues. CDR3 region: CASSIPGEYYGYTF. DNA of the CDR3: TGTGCCAGTAGTATCCCGGGAGAATACTATGGCTACACCTTC.

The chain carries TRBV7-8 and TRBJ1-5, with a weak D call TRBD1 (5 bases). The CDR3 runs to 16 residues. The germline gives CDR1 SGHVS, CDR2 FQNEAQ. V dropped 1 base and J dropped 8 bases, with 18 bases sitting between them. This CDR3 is CASSLGVAGMEEPQHF. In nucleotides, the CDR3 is TGTGCCAGCAGCTTAGGGGTAGCAGGGATGGAAGAGCCCCAGCATTTT.

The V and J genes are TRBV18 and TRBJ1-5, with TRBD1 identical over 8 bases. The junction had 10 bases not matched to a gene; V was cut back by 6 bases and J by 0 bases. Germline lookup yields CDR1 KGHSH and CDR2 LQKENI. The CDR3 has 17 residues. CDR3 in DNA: TGTGCCAGCTCGCGAACAACAGGGGGGAATAGCAATCAGCCCCAGCATTTT. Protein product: CASSRTTGGNSNQPQHF.

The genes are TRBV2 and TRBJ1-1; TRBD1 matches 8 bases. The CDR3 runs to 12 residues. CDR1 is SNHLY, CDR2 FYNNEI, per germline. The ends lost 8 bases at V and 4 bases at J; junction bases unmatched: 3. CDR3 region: CASLTGGTEAFF. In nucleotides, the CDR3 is TGTGCCAGCCTAACAGGGGGCACTGAAGCTTTCTTT.

The CDR3 loop reads CASSHDGRFRKNIQYF. The CDR3 region has the DNA TGTGCCAGCAGCCACGACGGGAGATTTAGGAAAAACATTCAGTACTTC. This chain uses TRBV28 with TRBJ2-4; maybe TRBD2 (6 bases). V lost 6 bases and J 4 bases, leaving 19 bases between the germline ends. Per the germline V gene, CDR1 is MDHEN and CDR2 is SYDVKM. This CDR3 is built from 16 residues.

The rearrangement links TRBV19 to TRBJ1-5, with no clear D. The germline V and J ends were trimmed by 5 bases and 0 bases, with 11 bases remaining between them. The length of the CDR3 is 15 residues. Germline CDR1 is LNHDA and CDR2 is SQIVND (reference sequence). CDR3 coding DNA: TGTGCCAGTAGTCAAACAGACCTTAGCAATCAGCCCCAGCATTTT. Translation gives CASSQTDLSNQPQHF.

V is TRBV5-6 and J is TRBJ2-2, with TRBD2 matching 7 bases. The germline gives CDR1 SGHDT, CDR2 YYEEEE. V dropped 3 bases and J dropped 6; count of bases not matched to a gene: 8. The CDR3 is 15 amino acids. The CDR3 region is CASSSGPRGAGELFF. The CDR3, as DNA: TGTGCCAGCAGCTCCGGGCCTCGGGGGGCCGGGGAGCTGTTTTTT.

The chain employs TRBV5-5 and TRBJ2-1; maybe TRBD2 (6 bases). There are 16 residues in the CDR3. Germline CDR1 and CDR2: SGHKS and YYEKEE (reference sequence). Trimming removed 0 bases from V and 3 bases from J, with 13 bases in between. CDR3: CASSLDLGGGYNEQFF. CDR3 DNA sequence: TGTGCCAGCAGCTTGGATCTGGGAGGCGGCTACAATGAGCAGTTCTTC.

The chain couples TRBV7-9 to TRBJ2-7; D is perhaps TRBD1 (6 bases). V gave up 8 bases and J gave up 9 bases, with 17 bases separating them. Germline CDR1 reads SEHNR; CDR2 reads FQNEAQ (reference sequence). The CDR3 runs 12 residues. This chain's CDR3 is CASGQYVGGQYF. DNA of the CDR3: TGTGCCAGCGGACAGTACGTCGGTGGGCAGTACTTC. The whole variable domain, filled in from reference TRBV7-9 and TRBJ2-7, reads DTGVSQNPRHKITKRGQNVTFRCDPISEHNRLYWYRQTLGQGPEFLTYFQNEAQLEKSRLLSDRFSAERPKGSFSTLEIQRTEQGDSAMYLCASGQYVGGQYFGPGTRLTVT.